The TCR beta chain under discussion was sequenced for a study of vaccination effects on CD4 cells after COVID-19. Overall study context: Pre-vaccine samples were drawn 16 days and one week before the first dose. Study-wide results and caveats: Late in the post-vaccination period, infection-induced and vaccine-induced clones underwent marked clonal contraction.

Antigen-specific CD4+ T cells were first expanded with viral peptide pools by the ViraFEST assay and only then sequenced. The culture ran for approximately 11 days before CD4+ T cells were isolated. Infection dated between March and December 2020, before the Alpha, Beta and Delta variants reached the United States. Sequencing used immunoSEQ multiplex PCR; TCRdb keeps in-frame clones, though not all of them. The table lists roughly 70,000 clones, under 85% of them singletons. There are 17 residues in the CDR3. V trimming: 2 bases; J trimming: 5 bases; junction bases outside the gene matches: 10. CDR1 and CDR2 from the germline V gene are LGHNA and YNFKEQ. For this clone: Its antigen is undetermined.

Source: CD4+ T cells from PBMCs cultured with HIV peptides, taken before COVID-19 vaccination. The subset denotes: HIV-1 Nef peptide pool negative control/reference culture. The sequence was collected from a human donor who had a prior SARS-CoV-2 infection. V and J are TRBV4-2 and TRBJ2-3, with TRBD2 matching over 10 bases. As DNA, the CDR3 is TGTGCCAGCAGCCAAAGAGGGCTAGCGGGAGCGGGAGATACGCAGTATTTT. This codes for CASSQRGLAGAGDTQYF.